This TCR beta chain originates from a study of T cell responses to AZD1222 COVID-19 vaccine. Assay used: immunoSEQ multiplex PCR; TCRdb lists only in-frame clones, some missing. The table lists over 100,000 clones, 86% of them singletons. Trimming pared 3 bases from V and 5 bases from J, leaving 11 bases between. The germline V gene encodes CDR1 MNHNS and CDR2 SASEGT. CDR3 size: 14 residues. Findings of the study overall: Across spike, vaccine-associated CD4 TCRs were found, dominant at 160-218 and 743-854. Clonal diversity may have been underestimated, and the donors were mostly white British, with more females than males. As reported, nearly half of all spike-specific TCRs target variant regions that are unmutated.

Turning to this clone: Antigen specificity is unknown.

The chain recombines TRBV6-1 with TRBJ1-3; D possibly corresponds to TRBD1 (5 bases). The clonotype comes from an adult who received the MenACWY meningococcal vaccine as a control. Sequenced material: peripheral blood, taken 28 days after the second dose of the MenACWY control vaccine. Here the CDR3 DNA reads TGTGCCAGCAGTGACCCAGGGACTAGAAACACCATATATTTT. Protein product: CASSDPGTRNTIYF.